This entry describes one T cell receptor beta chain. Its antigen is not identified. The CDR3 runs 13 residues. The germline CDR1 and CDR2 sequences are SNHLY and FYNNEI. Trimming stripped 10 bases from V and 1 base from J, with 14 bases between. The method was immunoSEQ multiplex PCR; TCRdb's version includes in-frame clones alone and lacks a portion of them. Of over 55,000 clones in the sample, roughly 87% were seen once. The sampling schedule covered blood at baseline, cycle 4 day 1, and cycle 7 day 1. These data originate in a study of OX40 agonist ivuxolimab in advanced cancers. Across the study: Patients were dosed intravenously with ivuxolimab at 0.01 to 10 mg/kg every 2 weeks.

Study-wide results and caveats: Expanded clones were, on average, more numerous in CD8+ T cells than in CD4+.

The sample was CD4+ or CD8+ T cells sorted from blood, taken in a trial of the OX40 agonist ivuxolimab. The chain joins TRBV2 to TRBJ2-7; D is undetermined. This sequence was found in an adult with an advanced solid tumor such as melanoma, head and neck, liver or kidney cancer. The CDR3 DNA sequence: TGTGCCACCGTCAATGGGGTTTCCTACGAGCAGTACTTC. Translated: CATVNGVSYEQYF. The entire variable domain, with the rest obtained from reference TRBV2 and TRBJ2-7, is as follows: EPEVTQTPSHQVTQMGQEVILRCVPISNHLYFYWYRQILGQKVEFLVSFYNNEISEKSEIFDDQFSVERPDGSNFTLKIRSTKLEDSAMYFCATVNGVSYEQYFGPGTRLTVT.